The 10 T cell receptor beta chains listed next were all sequenced from one sample in a study of cytotoxic CD8 clonotypes in ibrutinib-treated CLL. Produced via immunoSEQ multiplex PCR; TCRdb's table is partial and in-frame only. The sample shows about 84,000 clones, around 83% of them seen only once. The sequences come from PBMCs, collected before ibrutinib treatment. The origin of the receptors is a human donor with chronic lymphocytic leukemia.

V gene TRBV14 combines with J gene TRBJ2-1; no firm D call. The V and J ends lost 4 bases and 3 bases respectively, with 25 bases between them. CDR1 and CDR2 (germline): SGHDN, FVKESK. The CDR3 length is 19 residues. This chain's CDR3 is CASSPPRPKIALLYNEQFF. The DNA for the CDR3 is TGTGCCAGCAGCCCCCCCAGGCCTAAGATTGCCCTTCTCTACAATGAGCAGTTCTTC.

This clone was seen only once. The genes are TRBV4-3 and TRBJ1-4; tentatively, D is TRBD1 (6 bases). Germline CDR1 and CDR2: LGHNA and YSLEER. Deletions cut 0 bases from V and 4 bases from J, with 12 bases between. The CDR3 has 16 amino acids. CDR3 coding DNA: TGCGCCAGCAGCCAAGAGGGCGGGGGGCATAATGAAAAACTGTTTTTT. This encodes CASSQEGGGHNEKLFF.

This clone is a singleton in its sample. The chain combines TRBV6-5 with TRBJ1-1, with D possibly TRBD1 on 5 matching bases. Germline V lookup: CDR1 MNHEY, CDR2 SVGAGI. Trimming pared 5 bases from V and 7 bases from J, leaving 8 bases between. This CDR3 has 11 residues. The CDR3 DNA sequence: TGTGCCAGCAGTCGGGACGGTGAAGCTTTCTTT. Translation gives CASSRDGEAFF.

The rearrangement links TRBV27 to TRBJ2-1, with D perhaps matching TRBD1 (6 bases). Germline CDR1 is MNHEY and CDR2 is SMNVEV (reference sequence). This CDR3 has 16 amino acids. The V end lost 6 bases, the J end lost 3 bases, and 18 bases lay between the germline ends. The CDR3 is CASSSKQGWVYNEQFF. The CDR3 nucleotides are TGTGCCAGCAGCTCCAAACAGGGATGGGTCTACAATGAGCAGTTCTTC.

The chain carries TRBV6-1 and TRBJ2-7; 9 bases line up with TRBD2. Looked up from germline, CDR1 is MNHNS and CDR2 is SASEGT. V lost 7 bases, J lost 2 bases, and 6 bases stayed unmatched. The CDR3 is made up of 14 amino acids. The CDR3 here is CASIRTSDAYEQYF. The CDR3 region has the DNA TGTGCCAGCATTAGGACTAGCGATGCCTACGAGCAGTACTTC.

J is TRBJ2-7 and V is TRBV6-5; a weak D match, TRBD1 (6 bases). The CDR3 length is 14 residues. V lost 2 bases and J 6 bases, leaving 14 bases between the germline ends. The germline gives CDR1 MNHEY, CDR2 SVGAGI. In DNA form, the CDR3 reads TGTGCCAGCAGTTACGGGGGCAGGACTTCCGAGCAGTACTTC. Amino acids: CASSYGGRTSEQYF.

The chain joins TRBV7-8 to TRBJ2-1, with D uncertain. This CDR3 contains 15 residues. CDR1 is SGHVS, CDR2 FQNEAQ, per germline. Trimming took off 2 bases at V and 4 bases at J, with 12 bases between the two ends. The CDR3 sequence: CASSLTERLYNEQFF. The CDR3 bases are TGTGCCAGCAGCTTAACGGAGCGCTTATACAATGAGCAGTTCTTC.

This clone was observed many times. This rearrangement joins TRBV30 to TRBJ1-1, with D tentatively TRBD1 (5 bases). This CDR3 is 15 amino acids long. V was pared by 2 bases and J by 6 bases, with 19 bases between. Germline CDR1 reads GTSNPN; CDR2 reads SVGIG (reference sequence). CDR3: CAWSKAQGDIAEAFF. The CDR3, as DNA: TGTGCCTGGAGTAAAGCCCAGGGAGATATCGCTGAAGCTTTCTTT. Combining the CDR3 with reference TRBV30 and TRBJ1-1 gives the whole variable domain SQTIHQWPATLVQPVGSPLSLECTVEGTSNPNLYWYRQAAGRGLQLLFYSVGIGQISSEVPQNLSASRPQDRQFILSSKKLLLSDSGFYLCAWSKAQGDIAEAFFGQGTRLTVV.

The rearrangement uses TRBV9 and TRBJ1-4, with no clear D. V was cut by 3 bases and J by 4 bases, with 19 bases left in between. This CDR3 is 17 amino acids long. In germline, CDR1 is SGDLS, CDR2 YYNGEE. The CDR3 sequence: CASSANLDGRDNEKLFF. The CDR3 coding sequence is TGTGCCAGCAGCGCGAACTTAGACGGAAGGGATAATGAAAAACTGTTTTTT.

The CDR3 loop reads CASSYGTSGSAETQYF. CDR3 in DNA: TGCGCCAGCAGCTACGGGACTAGCGGGAGCGCGGAGACCCAGTACTTC. V is TRBV5-1 and J is TRBJ2-5; 14 nucleotides line up with TRBD2. V shed 3 bases and J 5 bases; nucleotides not matched to a gene: 6. The CDR3 runs to 16 residues. Germline CDR1 is SGHRS and CDR2 is YFSETQ.